Below are 6 T cell receptor beta chains sequenced from a single sample in a study of blood T cells in healthy people across ages. It was with a sample-barcoded 5' primer and a J-beta primer mix that a second PCR of about 6 to 12 cycles was run. TCRdb passed the 5' RACE reads through MiXCR, listing each CDR3 protein once. The table includes 1.5 million to 2 million distinct CDR3 sequences, roughly 28% detected once. Sequenced sample: blood. The receptors stem from a woman aged 25 to 45 in good health.

This clonotype was counted a single time. The V call is TRBV20-1, the J call TRBJ1-6, with 7 bases matching TRBD1. The CDR3 spans 15 residues. V shed 0 bases and J 9 bases; nucleotides not matched to a gene: 8. Germline lookup yields CDR1 DFQATT and CDR2 SNEGSKA (reference sequence). CDR3 region: CSARDFRAGGSPLHF. As DNA, the CDR3 is TGCAGTGCTAGAGATTTTAGGGCAGGGGGTTCACCCCTCCACTTT.

This clonotype was seen more than once but under ten times. The gene calls are TRBV6-5 and TRBJ2-3; 7 bases agree with TRBD2. CDR1 and CDR2 (germline): MNHEY, SVGAGI. V dropped 5 bases and J dropped 8; count of bases not matched to a gene: 13. The CDR3 runs 15 residues. The CDR3 DNA reads TGTGCCAGCAGTAATCAAGCGGGGAAATATAGTACGCAGTATTTT. Its translation is CASSNQAGKYSTQYF.

This clonotype was seen only a few times. The J gene is TRBJ2-5, the V gene TRBV12-5; D gene unclear. Deletions cut 2 bases from V and 7 bases from J, with 17 bases between. This CDR3 region has 15 residues. Germline V CDR1 and CDR2: LGHNT, FRNRAP. The CDR3 loop is CASGLPEEGRSTQYF. For the CDR3, the DNA is TGTGCTAGTGGTTTGCCTGAGGAAGGTCGGTCGACCCAGTACTTC.

This clonotype was seen ten or more times. This chain links TRBV10-1 with TRBJ1-5; D unclear. The V end lost 5 bases, the J end lost 5 bases, and 10 bases lay between the germline ends. CDR1 is WNHNN and CDR2 is SYGVQD in the germline V gene (reference sequence). CDR3 size: 13 residues. For the CDR3, the DNA is TGCGCCAGCAGTCCTACCATCGATCAGCCCCAGCATTTT. Translating it yields CASSPTIDQPQHF.

This clonotype was observed a handful of times. The chain uses TRBV25-1 and TRBJ1-2; 9 positions agree with TRBD1. Looked up from germline, CDR1 is MGHDK and CDR2 is SYGVNS. This CDR3 comprises 14 residues. V shed 2 bases, J shed 2 bases, and the junction held 0 bases outside the gene matches. The CDR3 is CASSEDRGNYGYTF. Written as DNA, the CDR3 is TGTGCCAGCAGTGAAGACAGGGGGAACTATGGCTACACCTTC.

This chain joins TRBV6-8 and TRBJ2-3, with D perhaps matching TRBD1 or TRBD2 (6 bases each). The CDR3 is made up of 16 amino acids. Germline V lookup: CDR1 MNHGY, CDR2 SAAAGT. V was cut by 7 bases and J by 0 bases, with 17 bases left in between. The CDR3 coding sequence is TGTGCCAGCACCCCGGTGGGGGCGGGGAGCACAGATACGCAGTATTTT. Protein: CASTPVGAGSTDTQYF.